This T cell receptor (beta chain) was sequenced for a study of patients and donors after allogeneic stem cell transplantation. The CDR3 covers 14 residues. Deletions cut 0 bases from V and 2 bases from J, with 9 bases between. CDR1 is SGHDT and CDR2 is YYEEEE in the germline V gene. TCRdb reprocessed the RT-PCR reads via MiXCR and lists one record per CDR3 protein. The data contain approximately 17,000 distinct CDR3 sequences, 27% of them singletons. In its sample, this clonotype was seen a few times. The TCR sequence derives from a human donor who was either an allogeneic HSCT recipient or a stem cell or donor lymphocyte infusion donor (not recorded which). It is not recorded whose cells these are; they may come from a transplant donor. The sequencing sample was made of blood, either unsorted or a sorted T cell fraction (not recorded which). The gene calls are TRBV5-6 and TRBJ2-7; D call uncertain. The CDR3 sequence: CASSLASRTYEQYF. CDR3 bases: TGTGCCAGCAGCTTGGCCAGCAGAACCTACGAGCAGTACTTC.